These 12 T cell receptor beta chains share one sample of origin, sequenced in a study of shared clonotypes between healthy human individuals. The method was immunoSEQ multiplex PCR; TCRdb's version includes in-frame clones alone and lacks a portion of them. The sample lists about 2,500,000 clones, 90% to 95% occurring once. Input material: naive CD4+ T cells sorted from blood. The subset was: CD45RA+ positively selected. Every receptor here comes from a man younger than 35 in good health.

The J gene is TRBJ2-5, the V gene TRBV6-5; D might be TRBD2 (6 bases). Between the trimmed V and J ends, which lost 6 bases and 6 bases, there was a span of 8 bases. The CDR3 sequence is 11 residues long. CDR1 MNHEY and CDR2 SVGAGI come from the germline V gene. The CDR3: CASRGGKTQYF. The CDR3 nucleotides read TGTGCCAGCAGGGGGGGAAAGACCCAGTACTTC.

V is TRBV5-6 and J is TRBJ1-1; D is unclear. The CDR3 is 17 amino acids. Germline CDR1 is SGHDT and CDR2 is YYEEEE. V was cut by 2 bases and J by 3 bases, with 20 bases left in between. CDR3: CASSFLIIGFEDTEAFF. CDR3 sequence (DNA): TGTGCCAGCAGCTTTTTAATTATCGGGTTCGAGGACACTGAAGCTTTCTTT.

CDR3 sequence reads: CASSEALWGAVDIQYF. CDR3 DNA sequence: TGTGCCAGCAGTGAAGCGCTTTGGGGAGCGGTAGACATTCAGTACTTC. The chain joins TRBV6-1 to TRBJ2-4, with D possibly being TRBD2 (5 bases). The V end lost 0 bases, the J end lost 8 bases, and 17 bases lay between the germline ends. This CDR3 is built from 16 residues. Germline V gene lookup returns CDR1 MNHNS and CDR2 SASEGT.

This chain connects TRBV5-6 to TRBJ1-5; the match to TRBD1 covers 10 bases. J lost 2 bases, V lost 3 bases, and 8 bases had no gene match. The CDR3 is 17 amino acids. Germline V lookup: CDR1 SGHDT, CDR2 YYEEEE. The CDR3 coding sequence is TGTGCCAGCAGCTCAAGGACAGGGGGAGGGGGCAATCAGCCCCAGCATTTT. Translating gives CASSSRTGGGGNQPQHF.

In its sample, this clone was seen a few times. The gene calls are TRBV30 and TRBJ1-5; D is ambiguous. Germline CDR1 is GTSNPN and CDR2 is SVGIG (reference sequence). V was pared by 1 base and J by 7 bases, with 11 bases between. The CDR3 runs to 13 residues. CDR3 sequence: CAWSGNLGQPQHF. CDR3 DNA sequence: TGTGCCTGGAGTGGTAATTTGGGACAGCCCCAGCATTTT. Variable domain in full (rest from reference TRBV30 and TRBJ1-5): SQTIHQWPATLVQPVGSPLSLECTVEGTSNPNLYWYRQAAGRGLQLLFYSVGIGQISSEVPQNLSASRPQDRQFILSSKKLLLSDSGFYLCAWSGNLGQPQHFGDGTRLSIL.

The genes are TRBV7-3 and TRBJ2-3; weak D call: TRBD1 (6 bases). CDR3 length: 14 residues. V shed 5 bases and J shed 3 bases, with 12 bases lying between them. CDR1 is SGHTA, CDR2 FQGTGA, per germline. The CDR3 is CASSQQGATDTQYF. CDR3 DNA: TGTGCCAGCAGCCAACAGGGAGCGACAGATACGCAGTATTTT.

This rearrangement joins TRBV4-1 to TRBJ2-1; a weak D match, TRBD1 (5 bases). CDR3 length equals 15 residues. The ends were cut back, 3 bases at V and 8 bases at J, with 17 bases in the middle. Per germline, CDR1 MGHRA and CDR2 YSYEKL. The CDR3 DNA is TGCGCCAGCAGCCACCCCGGACAACCAGTCTATGAGCAGTTCTTC. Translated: CASSHPGQPVYEQFF.

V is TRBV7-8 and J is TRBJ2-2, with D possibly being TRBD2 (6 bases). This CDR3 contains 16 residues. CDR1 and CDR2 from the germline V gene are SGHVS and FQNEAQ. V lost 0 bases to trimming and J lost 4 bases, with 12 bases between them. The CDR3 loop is CASSLAARGFTGELFF. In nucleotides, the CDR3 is TGTGCCAGCAGCTTAGCGGCGCGGGGCTTCACCGGGGAGCTGTTTTTT.

For the CDR3, the DNA is TGTGCCAGCAGTTTATCCCGGCGGACGGTTAGTGATGGCTACACCTTC. Protein product: CASSLSRRTVSDGYTF. The V gene is TRBV28, the J gene TRBJ1-2; D remains ambiguous. Trimming removed 1 base from V and 6 bases from J, with 18 bases in between. There are 16 residues in the CDR3. In germline, CDR1 is MDHEN, CDR2 SYDVKM.

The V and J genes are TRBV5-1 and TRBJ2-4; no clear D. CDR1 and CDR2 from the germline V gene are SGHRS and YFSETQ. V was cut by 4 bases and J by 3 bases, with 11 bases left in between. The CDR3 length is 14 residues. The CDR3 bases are TGCGCCAGCAGCGCCGAGACGAACAAAAACATTCAGTACTTC. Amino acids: CASSAETNKNIQYF.

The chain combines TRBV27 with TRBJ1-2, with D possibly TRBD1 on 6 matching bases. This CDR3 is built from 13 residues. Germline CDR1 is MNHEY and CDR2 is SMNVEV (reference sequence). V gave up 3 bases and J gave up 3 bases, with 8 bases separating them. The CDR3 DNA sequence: TGTGCCAGCAGTTTCGACAGGTACTATGGCTACACCTTC. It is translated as CASSFDRYYGYTF.

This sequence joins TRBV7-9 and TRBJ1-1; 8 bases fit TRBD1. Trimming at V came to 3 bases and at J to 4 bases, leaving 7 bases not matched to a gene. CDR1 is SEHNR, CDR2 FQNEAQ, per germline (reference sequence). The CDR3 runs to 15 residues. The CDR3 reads CASSFNGQGATEAFF. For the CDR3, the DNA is TGTGCCAGCAGCTTCAACGGACAGGGCGCCACTGAAGCTTTCTTT.